The TCR beta chain described here comes from a study of T cells after yellow fever vaccination. Unmatched junction bases numbered 4, after V lost 4 bases and J lost 1 base. CDR3 length equals 14 residues. From germline, CDR1 is SGHRS and CDR2 YFSETQ. A few counts support this clonotype. The antigen is not known. General observations from the study: The study noted that FACS-sorted repertoires could contain abundant clonotypes contaminating from the bulk population. Most clones from primary vaccination resurfaced after the booster (around 97% CD4, around 90% CD8).

For TCR, cDNA came from 5'RACE template switching, which added a universal primer site and UMIs. From the 5' RACE reads, TCRdb called clonotypes with MiXCR, one entry per CDR3 protein. The sample shows about 580,000 distinct CDR3 sequences, roughly 17% of them seen only once. Material: PBMCs, obtained 4 to 6 days after the first yellow fever vaccination. The clonotype comes from a man aged 18 to 30 who received the YFV17D yellow fever vaccine. V and J are TRBV5-1 and TRBJ2-5; 7 nucleotides line up with TRBD1. This chain's CDR3 is CASSQGQTQETQYF. The CDR3 DNA reads TGCGCCAGCAGCCAGGGACAGACCCAAGAGACCCAGTACTTC.